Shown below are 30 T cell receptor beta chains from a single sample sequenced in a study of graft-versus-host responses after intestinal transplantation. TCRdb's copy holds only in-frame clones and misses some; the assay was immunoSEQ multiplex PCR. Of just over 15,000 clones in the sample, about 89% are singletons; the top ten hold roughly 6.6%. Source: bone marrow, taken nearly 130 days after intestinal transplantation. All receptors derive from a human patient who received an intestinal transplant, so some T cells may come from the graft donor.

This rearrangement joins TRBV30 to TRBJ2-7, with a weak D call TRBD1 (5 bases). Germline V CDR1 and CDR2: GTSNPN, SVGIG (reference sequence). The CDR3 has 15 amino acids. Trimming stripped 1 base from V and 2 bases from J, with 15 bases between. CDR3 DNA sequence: TGTGCCTGGAGTGCCCCAACAGGTTCCACCTACGAGCAGTACTTC. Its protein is CAWSAPTGSTYEQYF.

CDR3 sequence reads: CASSRAGPLPHQPQHF. The CDR3 DNA sequence: TGCGCCAGCAGCAGGGCAGGGCCCCTCCCCCATCAGCCCCAGCATTTT. The chain couples TRBV5-1 to TRBJ1-5, with D maybe TRBD1 (5 bases). The germline V gene has CDR1 SGHRS and CDR2 YFSETQ. The CDR3 contains 16 residues. The V gene lost 4 bases and the J gene lost 5 bases, with 19 bases spanning the gap.

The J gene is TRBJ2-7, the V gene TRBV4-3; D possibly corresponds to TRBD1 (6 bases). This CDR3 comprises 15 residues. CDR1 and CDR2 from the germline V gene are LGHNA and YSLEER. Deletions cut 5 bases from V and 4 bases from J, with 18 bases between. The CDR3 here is CASSVNRDPFYEQYF. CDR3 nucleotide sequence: TGCGCCAGCAGCGTAAACAGGGACCCTTTTTACGAGCAGTACTTC.

This CDR3 is CASSMALTGWNTEAFF. DNA of the CDR3: TGTGCCAGTAGTATGGCCCTGACAGGATGGAACACTGAAGCTTTCTTT. The chain carries TRBV19 and TRBJ1-1; D possibly corresponds to TRBD1 (6 bases). CDR3 length: 16 residues. Trimming stripped 3 bases from V and 1 base from J, with 15 bases between. Germline V CDR1 and CDR2: LNHDA, SQIVND (reference sequence).

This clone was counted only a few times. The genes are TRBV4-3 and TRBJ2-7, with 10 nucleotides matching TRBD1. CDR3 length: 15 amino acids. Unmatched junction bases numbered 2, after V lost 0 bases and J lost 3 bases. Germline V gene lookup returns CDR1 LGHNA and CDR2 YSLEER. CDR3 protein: CASSQDRTGGYEQYF. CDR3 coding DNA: TGCGCCAGCAGCCAAGATCGGACAGGGGGCTACGAGCAGTACTTC.

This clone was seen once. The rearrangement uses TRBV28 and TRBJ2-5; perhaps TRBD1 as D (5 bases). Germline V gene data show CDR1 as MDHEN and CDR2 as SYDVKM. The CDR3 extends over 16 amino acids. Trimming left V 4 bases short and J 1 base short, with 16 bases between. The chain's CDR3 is CASSSRRDSTQETQYF. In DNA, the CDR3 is TGTGCCAGCAGTTCCCGACGAGACAGCACCCAAGAGACCCAGTACTTC.

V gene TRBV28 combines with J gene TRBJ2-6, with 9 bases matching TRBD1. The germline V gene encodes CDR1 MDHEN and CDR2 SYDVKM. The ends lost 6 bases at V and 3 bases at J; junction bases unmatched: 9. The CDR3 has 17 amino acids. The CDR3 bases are TGTGCCAGCAGAGACCGGGACAGGGCCCTTGGGGCCAACGTCCTGACTTTC. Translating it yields CASRDRDRALGANVLTF.

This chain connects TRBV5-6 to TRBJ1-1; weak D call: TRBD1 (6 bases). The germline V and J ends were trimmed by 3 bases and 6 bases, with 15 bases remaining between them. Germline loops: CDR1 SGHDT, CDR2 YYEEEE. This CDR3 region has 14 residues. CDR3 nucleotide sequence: TGTGCCAGCAGCTACACAACAGGGAGTGCTGAAGCTTTCTTT. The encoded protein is CASSYTTGSAEAFF. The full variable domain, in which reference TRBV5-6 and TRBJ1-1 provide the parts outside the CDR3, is DAGVTQSPTHLIKTRGQQVTLRCSPKSGHDTVSWYQQALGQGPQFIFQYYEEEERQRGNFPDRFSGHQFPNYSSELNVNALLLGDSALYLCASSYTTGSAEAFFGQGTRLTVV.

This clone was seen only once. The DNA for the CDR3 is TGTGCCAGCAGCTCACAGGGGGAAGAGACCCAGTACTTC. It is translated as CASSSQGEETQYF. This sequence joins TRBV5-4 and TRBJ2-5; the match to TRBD1 covers 8 bases. J lost 3 bases, V lost 3 bases, and 1 base had no gene match. The germline V gene encodes CDR1 SGHNT and CDR2 YYREEE (reference sequence). This CDR3 comprises 13 residues. The whole variable domain, filled in from reference TRBV5-4 and TRBJ2-5, reads ETGVTQSPTHLIKTRGQQVTLRCSSQSGHNTVSWYQQALGQGPQFIFQYYREEENGRGNFPPRFSGLQFPNYSSELNVNALELDDSALYLCASSSQGEETQYFGPGTRLLVL.

The CDR3 nucleotides are TGTGCCAGCAGTTACCCGGGTGGTAATGAAAAACTGTTTTTT. Its protein product is CASSYPGGNEKLFF. The rearrangement joins TRBV6-5 to TRBJ1-4; the D is unclear. The CDR3 runs to 14 residues. V was shortened by 2 bases and J by 4 bases, with 8 bases between the two germline ends. The germline V gene has CDR1 MNHEY and CDR2 SVGAGI.

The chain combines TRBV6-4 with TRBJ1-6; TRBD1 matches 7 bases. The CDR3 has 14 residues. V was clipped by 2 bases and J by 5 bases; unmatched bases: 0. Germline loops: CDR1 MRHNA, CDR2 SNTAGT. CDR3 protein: CASSDGTDNSPLHF. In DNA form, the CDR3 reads TGTGCCAGCAGTGACGGGACAGATAATTCACCCCTCCACTTT.

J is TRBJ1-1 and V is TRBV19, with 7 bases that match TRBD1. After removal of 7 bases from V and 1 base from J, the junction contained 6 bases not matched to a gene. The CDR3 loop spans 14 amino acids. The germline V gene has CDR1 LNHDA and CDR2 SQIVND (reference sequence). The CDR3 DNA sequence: TGTGCCAGTACTAACAGGGGTAGGAACACTGAAGCTTTCTTT. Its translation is CASTNRGRNTEAFF.

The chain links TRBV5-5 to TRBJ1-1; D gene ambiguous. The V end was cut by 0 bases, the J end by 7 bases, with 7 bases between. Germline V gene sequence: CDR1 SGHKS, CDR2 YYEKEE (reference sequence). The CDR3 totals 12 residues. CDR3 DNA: TGTGCCAGCAGCTTGGCGTGGGGTGAAGCTTTCTTT. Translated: CASSLAWGEAFF.

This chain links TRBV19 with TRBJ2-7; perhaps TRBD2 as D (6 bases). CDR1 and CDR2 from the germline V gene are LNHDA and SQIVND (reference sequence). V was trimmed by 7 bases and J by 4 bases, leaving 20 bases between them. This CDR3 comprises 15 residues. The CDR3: CASTPRDSGRYEQYF. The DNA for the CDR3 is TGTGCCAGTACCCCCCGGGACTCCGGCAGGTACGAGCAGTACTTC.

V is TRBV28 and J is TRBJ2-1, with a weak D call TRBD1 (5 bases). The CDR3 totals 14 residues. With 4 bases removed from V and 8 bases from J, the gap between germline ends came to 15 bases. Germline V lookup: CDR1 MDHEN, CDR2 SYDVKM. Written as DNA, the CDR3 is TGTGCCAGCAGTTGGGAACTTACAGGCCATGAGCAGTTCTTC. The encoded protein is CASSWELTGHEQFF.

The CDR3 region is CASSDPFPDSSYNEQFF. CDR3 nucleotide sequence: TGTGCCAGCAGTGACCCATTCCCAGACAGCTCCTACAATGAGCAGTTCTTC. The chain employs TRBV6-4 and TRBJ2-1; possibly TRBD1 for D (5 bases). Germline V gene sequence: CDR1 MRHNA, CDR2 SNTAGT. V gave up 2 bases and J gave up 0 bases, with 14 bases separating them. The CDR3 totals 17 residues.

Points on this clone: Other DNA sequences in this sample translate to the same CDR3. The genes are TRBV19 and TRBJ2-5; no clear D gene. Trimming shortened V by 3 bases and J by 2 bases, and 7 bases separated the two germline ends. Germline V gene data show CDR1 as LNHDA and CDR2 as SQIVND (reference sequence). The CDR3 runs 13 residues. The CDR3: CASSILVQETQYF. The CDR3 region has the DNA TGTGCCAGTAGTATTTTAGTTCAAGAGACCCAGTACTTC. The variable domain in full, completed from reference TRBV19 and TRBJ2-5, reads DGGITQSPKYLFRKEGQNVTLSCEQNLNHDAMYWYRQDPGQGLRLIYYSQIVNDFQKGDIAEGYSVSREKKESFPLTVTSAQKNPTAFYLCASSILVQETQYFGPGTRLLVL.

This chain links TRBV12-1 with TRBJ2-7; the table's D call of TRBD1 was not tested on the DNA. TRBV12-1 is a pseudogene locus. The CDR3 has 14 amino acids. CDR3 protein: CASSSTGDSYEQYF. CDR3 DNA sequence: TGTGCCAGCAGCTCGACAGGGGACTCCTACGAGCAGTACTTC.

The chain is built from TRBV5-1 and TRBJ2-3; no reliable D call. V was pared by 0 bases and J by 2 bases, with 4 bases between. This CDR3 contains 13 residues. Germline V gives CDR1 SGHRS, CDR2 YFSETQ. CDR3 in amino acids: CASSLGDTDTQYF. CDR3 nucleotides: TGCGCCAGCAGCTTGGGGGACACAGATACGCAGTATTTT.

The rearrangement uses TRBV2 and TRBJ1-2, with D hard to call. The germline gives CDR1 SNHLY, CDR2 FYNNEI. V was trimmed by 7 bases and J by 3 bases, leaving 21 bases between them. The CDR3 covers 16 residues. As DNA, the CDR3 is TGTGCCAGCACTGATTCCCAGGTGGTCGCCCACTATGGCTACACCTTC. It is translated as CASTDSQVVAHYGYTF.

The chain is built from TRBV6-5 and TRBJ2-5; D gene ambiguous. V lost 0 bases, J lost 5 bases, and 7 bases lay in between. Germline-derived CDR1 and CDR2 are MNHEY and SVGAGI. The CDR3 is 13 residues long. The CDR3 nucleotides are TGTGCCAGCAGTTACTCCACCGGGGAGACCCAGTACTTC. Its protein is CASSYSTGETQYF.

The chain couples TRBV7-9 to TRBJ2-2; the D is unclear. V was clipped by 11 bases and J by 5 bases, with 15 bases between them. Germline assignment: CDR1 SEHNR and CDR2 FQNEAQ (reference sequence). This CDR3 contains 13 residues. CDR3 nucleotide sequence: TGTGCCGGACGGGTAGAGGATACCGGGGAGCTGTTTTTT. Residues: CAGRVEDTGELFF.

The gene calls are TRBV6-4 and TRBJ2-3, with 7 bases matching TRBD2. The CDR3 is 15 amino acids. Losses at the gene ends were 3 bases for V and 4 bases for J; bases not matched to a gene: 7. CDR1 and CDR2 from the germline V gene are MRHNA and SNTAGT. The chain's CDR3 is CASSEAAGDSDTQYF. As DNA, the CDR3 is TGTGCCAGCAGTGAAGCTGCGGGAGATTCAGATACGCAGTATTTT.

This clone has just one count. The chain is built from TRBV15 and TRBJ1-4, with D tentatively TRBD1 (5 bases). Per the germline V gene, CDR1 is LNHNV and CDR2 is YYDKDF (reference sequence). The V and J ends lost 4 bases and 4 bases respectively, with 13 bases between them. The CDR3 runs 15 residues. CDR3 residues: CATSIGGHINEKLFF. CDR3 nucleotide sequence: TGTGCCACCAGCATCGGTGGACATATTAATGAAAAACTGTTTTTT.

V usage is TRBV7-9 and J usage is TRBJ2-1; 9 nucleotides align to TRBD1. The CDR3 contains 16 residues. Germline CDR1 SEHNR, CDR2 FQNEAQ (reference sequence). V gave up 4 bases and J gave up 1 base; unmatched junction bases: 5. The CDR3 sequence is CASSWTGTGSYNEQFF. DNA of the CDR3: TGTGCCAGCAGCTGGACCGGGACAGGGTCCTACAATGAGCAGTTCTTC.

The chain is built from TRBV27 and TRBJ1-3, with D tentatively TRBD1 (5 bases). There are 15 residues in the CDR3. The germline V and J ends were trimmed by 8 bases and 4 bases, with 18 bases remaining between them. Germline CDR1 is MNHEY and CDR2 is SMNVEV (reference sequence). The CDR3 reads CASSQGAGWGNTIYF. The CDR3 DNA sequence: TGTGCCAGCTCACAAGGGGCAGGGTGGGGAAACACCATATATTTT.

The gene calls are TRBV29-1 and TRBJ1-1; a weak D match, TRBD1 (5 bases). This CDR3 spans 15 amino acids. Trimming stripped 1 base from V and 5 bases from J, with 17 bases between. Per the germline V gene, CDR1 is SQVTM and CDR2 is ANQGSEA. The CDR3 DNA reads TGCAGCGTTGAAGGAAGGACCTTGGGGGGAACTGAAGCTTTCTTT. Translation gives CSVEGRTLGGTEAFF.

This CDR3 is CSVDRINEQFF. Here the CDR3 DNA reads TGCAGCGTTGACCGTATCAATGAGCAGTTCTTC. This chain joins TRBV29-1 and TRBJ2-1, with D unresolved. V was trimmed by 3 bases and J by 6 bases, leaving 6 bases between them. This CDR3 has 11 amino acids. Germline V CDR1 and CDR2: SQVTM, ANQGSEA.

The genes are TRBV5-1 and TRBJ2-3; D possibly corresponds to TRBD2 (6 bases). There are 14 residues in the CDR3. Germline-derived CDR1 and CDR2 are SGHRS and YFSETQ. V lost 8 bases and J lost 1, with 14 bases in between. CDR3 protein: CASLLAGGTDTQYF. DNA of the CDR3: TGCGCCAGTTTACTAGCAGGCGGCACAGATACGCAGTATTTT.

CDR3 in amino acids: CASSADRGKISGANVLTF. The CDR3 bases are TGTGCCAGCAGTGCCGACAGGGGGAAAATATCTGGGGCCAACGTCCTGACTTTC. The genes are TRBV25-1 and TRBJ2-6; 9 nucleotides align to TRBD1. V shed 4 bases, J shed 1 base, and the junction held 8 bases outside the gene matches. The length of the CDR3 is 18 residues. Germline loops: CDR1 MGHDK, CDR2 SYGVNS.